This TCR beta chain was captured by sequencing in a study of patients and donors after allogeneic stem cell transplantation (TCRdb year 2020). This clonotype was observed many times. Its antigen specificity is not known. No base-level quality is on record; no much larger clone is a single base apart. The CDR3 covers 14 residues, taking in both the cysteine and the phenylalanine. The sequence is cut down to CDR3 DNA, 42 bases in frame from base 1. Looking up the germline V gene (reference sequence) yields CDR1 DFQATT and CDR2 SNEGSKA. V lost 2 bases and J lost 4 bases; the stretch between them is 14 bases long. Library preparation was by RT-PCR. TCRdb lists the instrument as NextSeq 550. In TCRdb, the public reads were trimmed at Q25 with fastp and aligned with MiXCR, with productive beta chains retained. Entries are consolidated by CDR3 protein sequence, retaining the most common genes and DNA. The sample table contains roughly 940,000 distinct CDR3 sequences; only one count was recorded for more than 15% of them. Around 5.5% of the sample is taken by the ten largest.

The TCR was taken from a human donor who was either an allogeneic HSCT recipient or a stem cell or donor lymphocyte infusion donor (not recorded which). It is not recorded whose cells these are; they may come from a transplant donor. Rearrangement joined TRBV20-1 to TRBJ1-2, with the identity of the D gene unclear. The sequenced sample was blood, either unsorted or a sorted T cell fraction (not recorded which). The CDR3 here reads CSARIAGSVYGYTF. Here is the DNA: TGCAGTGCTAGAATCGCCGGCAGCGTCTATGGCTACACCTTC.